The 3 T cell receptor beta chains given below trace back to one sample, sequenced in a study of identical twins. MiXCR, applied by TCRdb to the 5' RACE reads, yields one record per CDR3 protein. The table lists some 1,600,000 distinct CDR3 sequences, roughly a third of them singletons, with around 0.25% in the top ten. Sequenced sample: cord blood. These receptors all stem from a newborn girl in good health.

This chain connects TRBV3-1 to TRBJ2-3; 10 bases agree with TRBD2. V lost 1 base, J lost 3 bases, and 10 bases stayed unmatched. This CDR3 is built from 18 residues. Germline CDR1 and CDR2: LGHDT and YNNKEL (reference sequence). CDR3 sequence: CASSQAETAGGPTDTQYF. CDR3 sequence (DNA): TGTGCCAGCAGCCAAGCTGAAACAGCGGGAGGGCCAACAGATACGCAGTATTTT.

The sample holds a few counts of this clonotype. The V gene is TRBV7-9, the J gene TRBJ2-6, with D uncertain. Germline assignment: CDR1 SEHNR and CDR2 FQNEAQ (reference sequence). V lost 3 bases to trimming and J lost 1 base, with 7 bases between them. This CDR3 has 15 amino acids. In DNA, the CDR3 is TGTGCCAGCAGCTTGATACAATCTGGGGCCAACGTCCTGACTTTC. Protein product: CASSLIQSGANVLTF.

The CDR3 DNA sequence: TGTGCCACCAGCTCGGGACTGAACACCGGGGAGCTGTTTTTT. This sequence encodes CATSSGLNTGELFF. J is TRBJ2-2 and V is TRBV24-1; possibly TRBD2 for D (6 bases). The CDR3 contains 14 residues. V lost 7 bases and J lost 1, with 9 bases in between. Germline CDR1 and CDR2: KGHDR and SFDVKD.